This T cell receptor beta chain was obtained from a study of cytomegalovirus exposure and HLA in healthy donors (dated by TCRdb to about 2017). Context from the whole study: A later analysis indicated that the 90 to 150 validation repertoires were generated on the platform also employed for the approximately 690 repertoires of the first cohort. The study aimed to test whether signatures of past pathogen exposure could be identified by cataloging public T cell receptors. In addition to the first cohort of approximately 650 subjects, a separate validation cohort of 120 different subjects was used. To predict cytomegalovirus infection status, the study brought together high-throughput TCR immunosequencing, statistical association of individual TCRs with disease status, and machine learning.

General study outcomes and caveats: The study listed 150 to 200 TCR beta chains as associated with cytomegalovirus. The validation cohort had no HLA typing available for a later analysis, so co-occurrence within that cohort was assessed over all 120 or so repertoires. The authors suggested that the approach could potentially be generalized to other disease states and immunological phenotypes. In vitro tests confirmed that a few of the cytomegalovirus-associated TCR beta chains recognize cytomegalovirus antigens. The classifier was reported to diagnose cytomegalovirus status with high specificity and sensitivity in both the original cohort and the validation cohort. Subsequent analysis determined that TCRs grouped into clusters in the first cohort also showed a tendency toward co-occurrence across the roughly 110 validation repertoires, and 94% of cluster scores exceeded 0. Across donors, most TCR sequences were observed very rarely, whereas some public TCRs were present in many individuals.

The donors were included in the validation cohort of 130 or so subjects, a group kept apart from the roughly 670-subject first cohort. As concerns this clone: Its antigen is not yet known. No quality values exist for individual bases; no much larger clone is one base distant.

Library generation was performed with the immunoSEQ multiplex PCR assay. The original methods were these. A statistical classification framework was developed to diagnose cytomegalovirus status using the catalog of TCR beta chain sequences. The immuneACCESS repertoire file appears here via TCRdb, limited to in-frame rearrangements. These files lack a portion of the clones; in checked studies, under half of the deficit traces to unresolved V genes, and the cause of the others is not known. V, J and clone size reflect that table, while D and trimming were determined from the DNA. This sample is represented by about 120,000 clones; roughly nine tenths of them were singletons. The top ten clonotypes cover approximately 1.1% of the sample. Sequencing was carried out using PBMCs. The sequence came from a woman between 18 and 29 years old in good health and CMV-seronegative.

The nucleotides are TGTGCCAGCAGCTTAGCGCCTGCGGGCCGCACCTACGAGCAGTACTTC. It translates as CASSLAPAGRTYEQYF. The sequence joins TRBV7-8 to TRBJ2-7, with a tentative D gene TRBD2 over 5 matching bases. The CDR3 measures 16 amino acids from cysteine to phenylalanine. Of the read, only the CDR3 DNA is kept; its 48 bases are in frame from base 1. Between the V and J ends, shortened by 0 bases and 2 bases respectively, the junction contains 14 bases. The germline V gene gives CDR1 as SGHVS and CDR2 as FQNEAQ.